What follows are 4 T cell receptor beta chains derived from one specimen sequenced in a study of OX40 agonist ivuxolimab in advanced cancers. Repertoires were generated with immunoSEQ multiplex PCR, while TCRdb's copy carries only in-frame clones and drops some. The sample gives 65,000 to 95,000 clones, 80% to 90% of which show up once; about 0.76% is in the top ten. Sequencing was performed on CD4+ or CD8+ T cells sorted from blood, taken in a trial of the OX40 agonist ivuxolimab. These receptors were taken from an adult with an advanced solid tumor such as melanoma, head and neck, liver or kidney cancer.

CDR3 sequence: CASSLETGWRTNEKLFF. The DNA for the CDR3 is TGTGCCAGCAGCTTAGAAACAGGGTGGCGAACTAATGAAAAACTGTTTTTT. The chain uses TRBV7-8 and TRBJ1-4; perhaps TRBD1 as D (6 bases). The germline V gene encodes CDR1 SGHVS and CDR2 FQNEAQ. V shed 1 base and J shed 1 base, with 13 bases lying between them. The CDR3 contains 17 residues.

The V gene is TRBV28, the J gene TRBJ2-7; 8 nucleotides match TRBD2. Germline V gene sequence: CDR1 MDHEN, CDR2 SYDVKM. V lost 5 bases, J lost 1 base, and 10 bases stayed unmatched. The CDR3 spans 16 residues. CDR3 sequence reads: CASSPPWASGSYEQYF. The DNA for the CDR3 is TGTGCCAGCAGTCCGCCTTGGGCTAGCGGGTCCTACGAGCAGTACTTC.

This clone was observed once. The chain links TRBV7-3 to TRBJ2-1, with 12 nucleotides matching TRBD2. The V segment lost 5 bases and the J segment 9 bases; nucleotides outside the gene matches: 8. CDR1 and CDR2 from the germline V gene are SGHTA and FQGTGA. This CDR3 spans 15 amino acids. The CDR3 here is CASSPLTSGRSEQFF. Here the CDR3 DNA reads TGTGCCAGCAGCCCCCTGACTAGCGGGAGAAGTGAGCAGTTCTTC.

The CDR3 sequence: CAWSSGTGGDEKLFF. The DNA for the CDR3 is TGTGCCTGGAGTTCCGGGACAGGGGGAGATGAAAAACTGTTTTTT. The chain couples TRBV30 to TRBJ1-4; 11 bases align to TRBD1. Looked up from germline, CDR1 is GTSNPN and CDR2 is SVGIG (reference sequence). The CDR3 is 15 amino acids. With V trimmed by 2 bases and J by 6 bases, 5 bases remained unmatched.